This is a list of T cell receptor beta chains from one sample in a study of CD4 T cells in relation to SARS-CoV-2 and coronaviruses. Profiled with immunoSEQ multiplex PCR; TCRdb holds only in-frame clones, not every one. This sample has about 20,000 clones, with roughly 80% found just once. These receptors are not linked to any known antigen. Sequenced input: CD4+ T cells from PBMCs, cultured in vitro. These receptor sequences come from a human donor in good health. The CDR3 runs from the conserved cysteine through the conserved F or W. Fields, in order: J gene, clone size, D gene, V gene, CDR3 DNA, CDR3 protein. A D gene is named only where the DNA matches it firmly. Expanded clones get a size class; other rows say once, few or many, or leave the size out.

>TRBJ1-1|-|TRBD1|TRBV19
TGTGCCAGTAGTCCAGCGGGACAGGGGGCCACTGAAGCTTTCTTT
CASSPAGQGATEAFF
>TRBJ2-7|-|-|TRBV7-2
TGTGCCAGCAGCCCTAGTGCCTCCTACGAGCAGTACTTC
CASSPSASYEQYF
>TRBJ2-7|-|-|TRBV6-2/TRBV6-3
TGTGCCAGCAGTTACGTGGCCTTTCCCTACGAGCAGTACTTC
CASSYVAFPYEQYF
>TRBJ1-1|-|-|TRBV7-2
TGTGCCAGCAGCCAAACCGGGACATCGTTAGCTTTCTTT
CASSQTGTSLAFF
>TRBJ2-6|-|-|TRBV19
TGTGCCAGTAGGGAATCGGGGGTAAGAGGGGCCAACGTCCTGACTTTC
CASRESGVRGANVLTF
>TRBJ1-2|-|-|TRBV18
TGTGCCAGCTCACCACCATCCGCTAACTATGGCTACACCTTC
CASSPPSANYGYTF
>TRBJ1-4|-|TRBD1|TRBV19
TGTGCCAGTAGTAGAGGGACAGGCCCTTTGGATGAAAAACTGTTTTTT
CASSRGTGPLDEKLFF
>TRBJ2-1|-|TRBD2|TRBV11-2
TGTGCCAGCACCCGTACTAGCGGTTGGGGGTCTGAGCAGTTCTTC
CASTRTSGWGSEQFF
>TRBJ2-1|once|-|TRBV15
TGTGCCACCAGCAGGGGTGGGACGGGTAGTTACAATGAGCAGTTCTTC
CATSRGGTGSYNEQFF
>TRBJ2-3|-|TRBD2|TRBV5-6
TGTGCCAGCAGCTTGGGACTAGCGGGGAGCACAGATACGCAGTATTTT
CASSLGLAGSTDTQYF
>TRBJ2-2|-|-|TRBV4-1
TGCGCCAGCAGCACCCGAGGGGGGGTTGTAACAGTCGGGGCCGGGGAGCTGTTTTTT
CASSTRGGVVTVGAGELFF